Below, 27 T cell receptor beta chains from the same sample are listed, as sequenced in a study of T cell responses to AZD1222 COVID-19 vaccine. Method: immunoSEQ multiplex PCR; TCRdb's copy keeps in-frame clones and lacks some. The table has about 130,000 clones, about 90% seen once. This specimen was peripheral blood, taken on day 0 of MenACWY control vaccination. The receptors were gathered from an adult in good health.

This clone was observed a single time. The chain uses TRBV21-1 and TRBJ2-7; the table names TRBD2, a call not compared with the DNA. TRBV21-1 is designated a pseudogene. This CDR3 region has 16 residues. The CDR3 DNA follows: TGTGCCAGCAGCAAAGTTCAGCGGGAGGTCCCCTACGAGCAGTACTTC. Translated: CASSKVQREVPYEQYF.

V and J are TRBV29-1 and TRBJ2-5; TRBD2 agrees at 12 bases. The junction had 3 bases not matched to a gene; V was cut back by 7 bases and J by 3 bases. CDR1 is SQVTM, CDR2 ANQGSEA, per germline. The CDR3 consists of 13 residues. The CDR3 bases are TGCAGCGCTAGCGGGAGGGCCGAAGAGACCCAGTACTTC. The encoded protein is CSASGRAEETQYF.

The J gene is TRBJ2-5, the V gene TRBV30; maybe TRBD2 (5 bases). The CDR3 covers 15 residues. Germline loops: CDR1 GTSNPN, CDR2 SVGIG (reference sequence). Trimming took 0 bases from V and 4 from J, leaving 15 bases between them. CDR3 coding DNA: TGTGCCTGGAGTGTATTGGGGAGTTATCGAGAGACCCAGTACTTC. It encodes CAWSVLGSYRETQYF.

V usage is TRBV6-5 and J usage is TRBJ2-1, with a tentative D call TRBD2 (6 bases). With 2 bases removed from V and 1 base from J, the gap between germline ends came to 9 bases. The CDR3 is made up of 15 amino acids. CDR1 is MNHEY, CDR2 SVGAGI, per germline. As DNA, the CDR3 is TGTGCCAGCAGTTACGGGGCGGGGTCCTACAATGAGCAGTTCTTC. This codes for CASSYGAGSYNEQFF.

This clone came up once. This chain uses TRBV27 with TRBJ1-1; possible D gene TRBD1, 6 bases. Looked up from germline, CDR1 is MNHEY and CDR2 is SMNVEV (reference sequence). V lost 6 bases to trimming and J lost 1 base, with 6 bases between them. The CDR3 totals 12 residues. The CDR3 protein is CASRQGNTEAFF. Here the CDR3 DNA reads TGTGCCAGCAGACAGGGGAACACTGAAGCTTTCTTT.

The gene calls are TRBV9 and TRBJ2-1, with TRBD2 identical over 9 bases. The CDR3 sequence is 16 residues long. CDR1 is SGDLS and CDR2 is YYNGEE in the germline V gene. The ends lost 0 bases at V and 4 bases at J; junction bases unmatched: 5. CDR3 sequence reads: CASSVVAGELYNEQFF. The DNA for the CDR3 is TGTGCCAGCAGCGTAGTAGCGGGAGAGCTTTACAATGAGCAGTTCTTC. Full variable domain (missing parts from reference TRBV9 and TRBJ2-1): DSGVTQTPKHLITATGQRVTLRCSPRSGDLSVYWYQQSLDQGLQFLIQYYNGEERAKGNILERFSAQQFPDLHSELNLSSLELGDSALYFCASSVVAGELYNEQFFGPGTRLTVL.

This chain links TRBV9 with TRBJ2-5, with D perhaps matching TRBD1 or TRBD2 (6 bases each). The germline V and J ends were trimmed by 0 bases and 4 bases, with 13 bases remaining between them. This CDR3 is 15 amino acids long. CDR1 and CDR2 (germline): SGDLS, YYNGEE. The CDR3 nucleotides read TGTGCCAGCAGCGTAGGGGGGGCCCGACGAGAGACCCAGTACTTC. The encoded protein is CASSVGGARRETQYF.

The chain couples TRBV7-3 to TRBJ2-3; D possibly corresponds to TRBD2 (6 bases). There are 16 residues in the CDR3. Germline V gene data show CDR1 as SGHTA and CDR2 as FQGTGA. V was clipped by 5 bases and J by 4 bases, with 19 bases between them. Written as DNA, the CDR3 is TGTGCCAGCAGCCCGGGGACTCCTCTAGGGCCAGATACGCAGTATTTT. This encodes CASSPGTPLGPDTQYF.

About this clone: Other DNA variants within this sample encode the same CDR3. The chain joins TRBV30 to TRBJ2-3; no clear D. CDR1 is GTSNPN, CDR2 SVGIG, per germline (reference sequence). Trimming removed 2 bases at V and 0 bases at J, with 3 bases between. The CDR3 covers 12 residues. Written as DNA, the CDR3 is TGTGCCTGGAGTCCTAGCACAGATACGCAGTATTTT. It yields the protein CAWSPSTDTQYF.

The chain couples TRBV2 to TRBJ1-2, with 8 positions matching TRBD1. Per germline, CDR1 SNHLY and CDR2 FYNNEI. This CDR3 region has 14 residues. V lost 6 bases to trimming and J lost 3 bases; unmatched junction nucleotides: 6. Here the CDR3 DNA reads TGTGCCAGCAGCCGGGGACAGGCTTACTATGGCTACACCTTC. It is translated as CASSRGQAYYGYTF.

V is TRBV5-1 and J is TRBJ1-1; D ambiguous. The CDR3 is 14 residues long. Germline V gene sequence: CDR1 SGHRS, CDR2 YFSETQ. The V and J ends lost 0 bases and 3 bases respectively, with 9 bases between them. The CDR3 coding sequence is TGCGCCAGCAGCTTGGTAAAGTGGGACACTGAAGCTTTCTTT. Translated: CASSLVKWDTEAFF. Full variable domain (rest looked up from reference TRBV5-1 and TRBJ1-1): KAGVTQTPRYLIKTRGQQVTLSCSPISGHRSVSWYQQTPGQGLQFLFEYFSETQRNKGNFPGRFSGRQFSNSRSEMNVSTLELGDSALYLCASSLVKWDTEAFFGQGTRLTVV.

This chain links TRBV3-1 (or the pseudogene TRBV3-2) with TRBJ2-3; possible D gene TRBD2, 6 bases. The germline gives CDR1 LGHDT, CDR2 YNNKEL (reference sequence). The CDR3 runs 16 residues. The V and J ends lost 4 bases and 2 bases respectively, with 16 bases between them. The CDR3 DNA follows: TGTGCCAGCAGCCCCCTACCCGGGAGTTCCACAGATACGCAGTATTTT. It yields the protein CASSPLPGSSTDTQYF.

The chain is built from TRBV28 and TRBJ1-2; possible D gene TRBD1, 5 bases. The germline V gene has CDR1 MDHEN and CDR2 SYDVKM. V was pared by 6 bases and J by 6 bases, with 14 bases between. The CDR3 is made up of 13 amino acids. The chain's CDR3 is CASSQRGVDGYTF. In DNA, the CDR3 is TGTGCCAGCAGCCAACGGGGCGTTGATGGCTACACCTTC.

The CDR3 spells CASSLREGYNWPQHF. CDR3 nucleotides: TGTGCCAGCAGTTTAAGGGAGGGTTATAATTGGCCCCAGCATTTT. The chain employs TRBV27 and TRBJ1-5; no clear D. This CDR3 has 15 amino acids. V was shortened by 2 bases and J by 9 bases, with 17 bases between the two germline ends. Germline V gene sequence: CDR1 MNHEY, CDR2 SMNVEV (reference sequence).

V is TRBV28 and J is TRBJ1-2; D is perhaps TRBD1 (5 bases). The CDR3 length is 11 residues. V was trimmed by 6 bases and J by 8 bases, leaving 10 bases between them. Germline CDR1 reads MDHEN; CDR2 reads SYDVKM. DNA of the CDR3: TGTGCCAGCAGCCGGGGGTTCGGCTACACCTTC. Translating gives CASSRGFGYTF.

This sequence joins TRBV7-9 and TRBJ2-1; 10 nucleotides match TRBD2. CDR1 SEHNR and CDR2 FQNEAQ come from the germline V gene (reference sequence). V was pared by 7 bases and J by 6 bases, with 9 bases of the junction left unmatched. This CDR3 has 15 residues. Written as DNA, the CDR3 is TGTGCCAGCAAAGGTCTAGCGGGAGTTAGCAATGAGCAGTTCTTC. Protein sequence: CASKGLAGVSNEQFF.

The V call is TRBV7-9, the J call TRBJ1-4; D ambiguous. The ends were cut back, 2 bases at V and 5 bases at J, with 12 bases in the middle. Germline CDR1 reads SEHNR; CDR2 reads FQNEAQ (reference sequence). CDR3 length equals 15 residues. The CDR3 region has the DNA TGTGCCAGCAGCTTATACGGCGGAAAAAATGAAAAACTGTTTTTT. It is translated as CASSLYGGKNEKLFF.

The chain is built from TRBV10-2 and TRBJ1-3, with D unclear. The CDR3 is made up of 16 amino acids. The V and J ends lost 6 bases and 0 bases respectively, with 15 bases between them. Germline V gene lookup returns CDR1 WSHSY and CDR2 SAAADI. The CDR3 protein is CASRDVGRTSGNTIYF. DNA of the CDR3: TGCGCCAGCAGAGACGTGGGCAGGACCTCTGGAAACACCATATATTTT.

Only one count was recorded for this clone. The J gene is TRBJ2-2, the V gene TRBV13; D gene unclear. Trimming took off 7 bases at V and 7 bases at J, with 16 bases between the two ends. There are 14 residues in the CDR3. Germline-derived CDR1 and CDR2 are PRHDT and FYEKMQ (reference sequence). The CDR3: CASTAPGILGELFF. DNA of the CDR3: TGTGCCAGCACCGCCCCCGGAATCCTCGGGGAGCTGTTTTTT.

J is TRBJ2-7 and V is TRBV4-1; D may match TRBD1 or TRBD2 (6 bases each). Trimming took 0 bases from V and 2 from J, leaving 14 bases between them. Per germline, CDR1 MGHRA and CDR2 YSYEKL. This CDR3 contains 16 residues. The DNA for the CDR3 is TGCGCCAGCAGCCAAGAAAGGAGGGGGTCTACCTACGAGCAGTACTTC. Translation gives CASSQERRGSTYEQYF.

This sequence joins TRBV28 and TRBJ1-5; 7 bases fit TRBD1. The germline V gene has CDR1 MDHEN and CDR2 SYDVKM. The CDR3 spans 16 residues. V gave up 7 bases and J gave up 1 base; unmatched junction bases: 10. The CDR3 DNA follows: TGTGCCAGCATGCGTGACAGGGTCGTAAGCAATCAGCCCCAGCATTTT. It codes for CASMRDRVVSNQPQHF.

This rearrangement joins TRBV11-2 to TRBJ2-7; TRBD2 matches 8 bases. Germline CDR1 reads SGHAT; CDR2 reads FQNNGV. The CDR3 is 16 residues long. V gave up 5 bases and J gave up 4 bases; unmatched junction bases: 13. CDR3 sequence: CASSLRGSGSQYEQYF. The CDR3 nucleotides read TGTGCCAGCAGCCTACGCGGGAGCGGGAGTCAGTACGAGCAGTACTTC.

CDR3 amino acids: CASSSLRGNNTDTQYF. In nucleotides, the CDR3 is TGTGCCAGCAGCTCCCTTCGCGGGAACAACACAGATACGCAGTATTTT. The chain uses TRBV11-2 and TRBJ2-3, with D possibly TRBD2 on 6 matching bases. The CDR3 has 16 amino acids. From germline, CDR1 is SGHAT and CDR2 FQNNGV. Deletions cut 4 bases from V and 2 bases from J, with 16 bases between.

This rearrangement joins TRBV3-1 (or the pseudogene TRBV3-2) to TRBJ2-1; 8 nucleotides align to TRBD2. CDR1 LGHDT and CDR2 YNNKEL come from the germline V gene (reference sequence). The CDR3 is 14 amino acids. J gave up 3 bases and V 8 bases, and 6 bases lay outside the gene matches. This chain's CDR3 is CASFSSGGYNEQFF. CDR3 DNA sequence: TGTGCCAGCTTTTCCAGCGGGGGCTACAATGAGCAGTTCTTC.

The V call is TRBV7-9, the J call TRBJ2-7; possibly TRBD2 for D (6 bases). The V gene lost 4 bases and the J gene lost 2 bases, with 12 bases spanning the gap. The germline V gene encodes CDR1 SEHNR and CDR2 FQNEAQ (reference sequence). The CDR3 spans 14 residues. The CDR3 sequence is CASSYPGGTYEQYF. The CDR3 nucleotides are TGTGCCAGCAGCTACCCCGGCGGGACCTACGAGCAGTACTTC. The full variable domain, its missing parts supplied by reference TRBV7-9 and TRBJ2-7, is DTGVSQNPRHKITKRGQNVTFRCDPISEHNRLYWYRQTLGQGPEFLTYFQNEAQLEKSRLLSDRFSAERPKGSFSTLEIQRTEQGDSAMYLCASSYPGGTYEQYFGPGTRLTVT.

The V and J genes are TRBV7-9 and TRBJ2-2; 9 bases match TRBD2. J gave up 3 bases and V 1 base, and 3 bases lay outside the gene matches. This CDR3 has 16 amino acids. Germline V gives CDR1 SEHNR, CDR2 FQNEAQ (reference sequence). The CDR3 reads CASSLGSGRHTGELFF. The CDR3 DNA follows: TGTGCCAGCAGCTTAGGCAGCGGGAGGCACACCGGGGAGCTGTTTTTT.

This clone was seen once. The CDR3 is CAISESGGMRETQYF. In DNA, the CDR3 is TGTGCCATCAGTGAGTCGGGCGGGATGAGGGAGACCCAGTACTTC. The chain recombines TRBV10-3 with TRBJ2-5, with a weak D call TRBD2 (6 bases). Trimming left V 0 bases short and J 5 bases short, with 13 bases between. The CDR3 is made up of 15 amino acids. Germline V gene data show CDR1 as ENHRY and CDR2 as SYGVKD.